The entry below gives a single T cell receptor (beta chain) sequence along with its context. Its specificity is not known. 60 Vbeta and 13 Jbeta primers were used in PCR. TCRdb's copy holds only in-frame clones and misses some; the assay was immunoSEQ multiplex PCR. The sample holds 150,000 to 200,000 clones, approximately 79% seen once. Trimming stripped 2 bases from V and 0 bases from J, with 7 bases between. Germline V CDR1 and CDR2: KGHSH, LQKENI. CDR3 length: 15 amino acids. This record belongs to a study of cytomegalovirus exposure and HLA in healthy donors. Study-wide findings and caveats: Compared with the roughly 670-donor mean, an Asian-associated ancestry cluster reportedly had fewer N-insertions, according to a later analysis.

The sequence was collected from a male donor in good health and CMV-seronegative. The sample consisted of PBMCs. This chain connects TRBV18 to TRBJ1-4; D ambiguous. This CDR3 is CASSPTRSTNEKLFF. In DNA form, the CDR3 reads TGTGCCAGCTCACCAACAAGATCAACTAATGAAAAACTGTTTTTT.